This is a list of T cell receptor beta chains from one sample in a study of T cells in Graves' hyperthyroidism and ophthalmopathy. TCRdb ran MiXCR on the multiplex PCR reads and lists one entry per CDR3 protein. The sample consists of 600,000 or so distinct CDR3 sequences, more than 12% of them appearing once. Sequences were obtained from blood. All receptors come from a woman aged 45-60 years with Graves' ophthalmopathy. Both conserved end residues are part of each CDR3. A D gene is named only where the DNA matches it firmly. The listing skips clone size in some rows; elsewhere it reads once, few, many or a size class.

cdr3_nt cdr3_aa d_call clone_size j_call v_call
TGTGCCAGCAGCTACCCCAACATGACTAGCGGGGGAGCCTACGAGCAGTACTTC CASSYPNMTSGGAYEQYF TRBD2 NA TRBJ2-7 TRBV7-2
TGTGCCAGCAGCCTTATGTTACCTCTAGCGGGAGGCATTCCTTCCAGATGGGACCAGTACTTC CASSLMLPLAGGIPSRWDQYF TRBD2 many TRBJ2-5 TRBV7-2
TGTGCCAGCAGCCAACAGGGTTCCGGGGAGCTGTTTTTT CASSQQGSGELFF NA many TRBJ2-2 TRBV3-1
TGTGCCACCAGTTCTTCCGGCTATGGCTACACCTTC CATSSSGYGYTF NA many TRBJ1-2 TRBV24-1
TGTGCCAGCAACACAGGGGCCACTGAAGCTTTCTTT CASNTGATEAFF TRBD1 NA TRBJ1-1 TRBV6-1
TGCAGTGCTAACAAAAGGACAGGGAACTATGGCTACACCTTC CSANKRTGNYGYTF TRBD1 many TRBJ1-2 TRBV20-1
TGCGCCAGCAGCCAATCTGCGACTAGCGGGATTGGAACCGAGCAGTACTTC CASSQSATSGIGTEQYF TRBD2 NA TRBJ2-7 TRBV4-3
TGTGCCAGCAGCTTATCAGTCGGGAGGCAGTATTTT CASSLSVGRQYF NA NA TRBJ2-3 TRBV7-2
TGTGCCAGCAGTGCTTGGGGGGGCGACTATGGCTACACCTTC CASSAWGGDYGYTF NA few TRBJ1-2 TRBV25-1
TGTGCCAGCAGCTTATCCCTCGGGACAGGGGGGAGATCCTACGAGCAGTACTTC CASSLSLGTGGRSYEQYF TRBD1 few TRBJ2-7 TRBV7-9